This TCR beta chain was profiled in a study of chemoradiotherapy in HPV16-positive cancers. About the study: Candidate HPV-specific T-cell clones and common TCR motifs came from functional assays in a couple of HPV16-positive patients.

Repertoires were sampled repeatedly during chemoradiotherapy. The germline CDR1 and CDR2 sequences are SGDLS and YYNGEE. CDR3 size: 12 residues. With regard to this clone: What it binds is unknown. The junction does not match germline at one end; this may be a read error.

Sequencing was performed with immunoSEQ multiplex PCR; in TCRdb, only in-frame clones are kept and a portion is missing. The profile covers about 32,000 clones, with 80% to 90% appearing a single time and 3% to 4% taken by the ten largest. General study points: Better recurrence-free survival went with HPV-responsive T-cell expansion in HPV16-positive patients. Candidate HPV-specific clones and E7-related TCR motifs grew in tumor during treatment.

The material was blood, obtained from a patient who underwent chemoradiotherapy. The J gene is TRBJ1-2, the V gene TRBV9; 9 nucleotides agree with TRBD1. This clonotype was sampled from a human donor with HPV-associated anogenital cancer. The CDR3 spells CASSGRDRDLAF. The CDR3 DNA sequence: TGTGCCAGCAGCGGCCGGGACAGGGACTTGGCCTTC.